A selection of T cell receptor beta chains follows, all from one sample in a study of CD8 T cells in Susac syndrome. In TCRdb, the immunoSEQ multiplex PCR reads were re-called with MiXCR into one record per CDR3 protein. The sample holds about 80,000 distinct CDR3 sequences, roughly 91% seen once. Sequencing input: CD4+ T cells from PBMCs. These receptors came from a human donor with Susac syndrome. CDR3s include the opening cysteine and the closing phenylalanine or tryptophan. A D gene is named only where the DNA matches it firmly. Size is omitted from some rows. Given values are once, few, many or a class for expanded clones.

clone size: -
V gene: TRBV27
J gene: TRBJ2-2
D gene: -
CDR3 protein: CASSFQGITGELFF
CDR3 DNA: TGTGCCAGCAGTTTCCAGGGGATCACCGGGGAGCTGTTTTTT

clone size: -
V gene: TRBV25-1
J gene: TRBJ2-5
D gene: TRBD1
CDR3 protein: CASSGTGTVGETQYF
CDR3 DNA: TGTGCCAGCAGTGGAACCGGGACAGTCGGAGAGACCCAGTACTTC

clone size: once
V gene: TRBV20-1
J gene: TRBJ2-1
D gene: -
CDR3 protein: CSASPPERGLDEQFF
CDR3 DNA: TGCAGTGCTAGTCCACCGGAGAGGGGCTTAGATGAGCAGTTCTTC

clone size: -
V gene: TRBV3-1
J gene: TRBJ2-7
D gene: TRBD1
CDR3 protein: CASRRTGTGVSEQYF
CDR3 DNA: TGTGCCAGCAGAAGAACCGGGACAGGGGTATCCGAGCAGTACTTC

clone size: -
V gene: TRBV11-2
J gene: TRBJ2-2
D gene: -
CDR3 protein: CASSLAGGELFF
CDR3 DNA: TGTGCCAGCAGCTTAGCTGGCGGGGAGCTGTTTTTT

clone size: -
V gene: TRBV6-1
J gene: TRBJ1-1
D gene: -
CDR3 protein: CASSQTPLSGREKDRNTEAFF
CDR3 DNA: TGTGCCAGCAGTCAAACCCCTCTGTCGGGCAGGGAAAAAGACCGGAACACTGAAGCTTTCTTT

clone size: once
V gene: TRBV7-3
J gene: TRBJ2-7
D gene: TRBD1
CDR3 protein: CASSSDRGPSYEQYF
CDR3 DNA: TGTGCCAGCAGCTCCGACAGGGGGCCCTCCTACGAGCAGTACTTC

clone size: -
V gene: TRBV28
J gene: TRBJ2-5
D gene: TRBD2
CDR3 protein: CASSFNLAGVETQYF
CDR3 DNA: TGTGCCAGCAGTTTTAACCTAGCGGGAGTGGAGACCCAGTACTTC

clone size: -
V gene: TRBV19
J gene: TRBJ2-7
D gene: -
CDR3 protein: CASSIGTEQYF
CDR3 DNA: TGTGCCAGTAGTATCGGGACAGAGCAGTACTTC

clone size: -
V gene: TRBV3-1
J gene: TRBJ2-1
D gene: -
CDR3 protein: CASSQEMGRDNEQFF
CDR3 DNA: TGTGCCAGCAGCCAAGAGATGGGCAGGGACAATGAGCAGTTCTTC

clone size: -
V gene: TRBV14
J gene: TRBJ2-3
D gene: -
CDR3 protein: CASSQDGGPDTQYF
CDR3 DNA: TGTGCCAGCAGCCAAGACGGGGGTCCAGATACGCAGTATTTT

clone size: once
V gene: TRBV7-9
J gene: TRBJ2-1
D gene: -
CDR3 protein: CASSLTFGEQFF
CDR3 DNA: TGTGCCAGCAGCTTGACTTTTGGTGAGCAGTTCTTC

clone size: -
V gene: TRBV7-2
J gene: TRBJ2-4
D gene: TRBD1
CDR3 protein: CASRPEVGSGQGENIQYF
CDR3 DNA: TGTGCCAGCAGGCCCGAGGTGGGGAGTGGACAGGGCGAAAACATTCAGTACTTC

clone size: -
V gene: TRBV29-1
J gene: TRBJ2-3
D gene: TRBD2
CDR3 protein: CSAGPRGGASTTDTQYF
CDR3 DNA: TGCAGCGCCGGCCCCCGGGGGGGGGCCAGTACAACAGATACGCAGTATTTT

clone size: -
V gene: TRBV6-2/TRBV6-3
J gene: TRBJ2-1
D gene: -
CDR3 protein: CASSYETSSYGHYNEQFF
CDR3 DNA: TGTGCCAGCAGCTACGAAACGTCGTCTTATGGGCACTACAATGAGCAGTTCTTC

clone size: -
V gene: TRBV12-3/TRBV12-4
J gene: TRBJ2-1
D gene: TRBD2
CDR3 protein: CASRNLAGVGNEQFF
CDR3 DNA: TGTGCCAGCAGAAATCTAGCGGGAGTTGGTAATGAGCAGTTCTTC

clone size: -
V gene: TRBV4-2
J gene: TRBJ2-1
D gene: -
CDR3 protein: CASSQVPPNEQFF
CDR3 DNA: TGTGCCAGCAGCCAAGTCCCCCCCAATGAGCAGTTCTTC

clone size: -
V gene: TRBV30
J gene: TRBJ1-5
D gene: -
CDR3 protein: CAWSRGSNQPQHF
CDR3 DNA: TGTGCCTGGAGTAGAGGTAGCAATCAGCCCCAGCATTTT

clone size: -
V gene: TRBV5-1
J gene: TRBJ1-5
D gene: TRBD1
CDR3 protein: CASSTGDSEFNQPQHF
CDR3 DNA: TGCGCCAGCTCCACAGGGGACTCAGAATTCAATCAGCCCCAGCATTTT

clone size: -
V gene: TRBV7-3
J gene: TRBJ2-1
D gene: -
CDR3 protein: CASSPDIGEYNEQFF
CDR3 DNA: TGTGCCAGCAGCCCAGACATTGGGGAGTACAATGAGCAGTTCTTC

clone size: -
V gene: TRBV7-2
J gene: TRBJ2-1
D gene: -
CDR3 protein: CASNPRGSSYNEQFF
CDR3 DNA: TGTGCCAGCAACCCTCGGGGGAGCTCCTACAATGAGCAGTTCTTC

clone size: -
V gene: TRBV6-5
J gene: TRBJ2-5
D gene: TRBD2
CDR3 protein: CASSYGGLAGGGQETQYF
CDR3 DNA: TGTGCCAGCAGTTACGGCGGACTAGCGGGTGGCGGTCAGGAGACCCAGTACTTC

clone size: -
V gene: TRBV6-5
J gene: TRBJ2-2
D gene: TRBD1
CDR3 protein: CASSLGTGTTGELFF
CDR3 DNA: TGTGCCAGCAGTCTGGGGACAGGTACCACCGGGGAGCTGTTTTTT

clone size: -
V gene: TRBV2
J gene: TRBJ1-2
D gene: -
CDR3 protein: CASSIGQTYGYTF
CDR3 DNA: TGTGCCAGCAGTATCGGACAGACCTATGGCTACACCTTC

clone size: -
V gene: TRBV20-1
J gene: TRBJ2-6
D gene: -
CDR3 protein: CSATTRSSGANVLTF
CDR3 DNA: TGCAGTGCGACGACCAGGAGCTCTGGGGCCAACGTCCTGACTTTC

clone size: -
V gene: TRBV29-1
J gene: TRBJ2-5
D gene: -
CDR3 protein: CSAVLQVQETQYF
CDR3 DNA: TGCAGCGCCGTGTTACAGGTCCAAGAGACCCAGTACTTC

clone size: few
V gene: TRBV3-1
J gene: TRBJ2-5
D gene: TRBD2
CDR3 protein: CASSQRGSETQYF
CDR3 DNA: TGTGCCAGCAGTCAGCGGGGTTCGGAGACCCAGTACTTC

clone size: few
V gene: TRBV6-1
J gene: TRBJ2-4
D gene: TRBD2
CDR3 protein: CASRGLAGGYKNIQYF
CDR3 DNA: TGTGCCAGCAGGGGCCTAGCGGGGGGCTACAAAAACATTCAGTACTTC

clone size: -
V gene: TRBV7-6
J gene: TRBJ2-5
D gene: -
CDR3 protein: CASSPGGAETQYF
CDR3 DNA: TGTGCCAGCAGCCCAGGGGGGGCTGAGACCCAGTACTTC

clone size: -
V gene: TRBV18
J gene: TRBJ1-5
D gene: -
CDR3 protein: CASSSWDTQPQHF
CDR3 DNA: TGTGCCAGCTCATCTTGGGACACCCAGCCCCAGCATTTT

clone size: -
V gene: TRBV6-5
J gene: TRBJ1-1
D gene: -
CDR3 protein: CASREIASGTEAFF
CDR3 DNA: TGTGCCAGCAGAGAAATAGCTTCGGGCACTGAAGCTTTCTTT

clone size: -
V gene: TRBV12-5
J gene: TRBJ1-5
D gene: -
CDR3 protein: CASGSLQPQHF
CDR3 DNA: TGTGCTAGTGGTTCACTCCAGCCCCAGCATTTT

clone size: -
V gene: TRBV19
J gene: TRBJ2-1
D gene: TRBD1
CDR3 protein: CASRVRQGSYNEQFF
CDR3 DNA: TGTGCCAGTAGGGTCCGACAGGGGTCCTACAATGAGCAGTTCTTC

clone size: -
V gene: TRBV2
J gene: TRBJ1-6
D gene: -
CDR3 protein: CASSEQGALGLTLHF
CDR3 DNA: TGTGCCAGCAGTGAGCAAGGGGCTTTGGGCCTGACCCTCCACTTT

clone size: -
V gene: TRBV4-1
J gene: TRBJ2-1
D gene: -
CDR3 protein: CASSQGLRGRGNEQFF
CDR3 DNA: TGCGCCAGCAGCCAAGGGCTGAGGGGGAGGGGCAATGAGCAGTTCTTC

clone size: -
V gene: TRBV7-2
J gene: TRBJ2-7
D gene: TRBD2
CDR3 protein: CASSSDSSGSSYEQYF
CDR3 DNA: TGTGCCAGCAGCTCGGACTCTAGCGGGAGCTCCTACGAGCAGTACTTC

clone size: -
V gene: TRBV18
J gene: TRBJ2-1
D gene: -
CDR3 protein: CLPQLKEQFF
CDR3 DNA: TGTCTCCCGCAGTTGAAGGAGCAGTTCTTC

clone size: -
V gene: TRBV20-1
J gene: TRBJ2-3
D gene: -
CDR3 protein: CSARGRVGTDTQYF
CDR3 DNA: TGCAGTGCTAGAGGTCGAGTAGGCACAGATACGCAGTATTTT

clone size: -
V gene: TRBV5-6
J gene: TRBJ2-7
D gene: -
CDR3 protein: CASSLVERAGYEQYF
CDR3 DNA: TGTGCCAGCAGCTTGGTAGAGAGGGCCGGATACGAGCAGTACTTC

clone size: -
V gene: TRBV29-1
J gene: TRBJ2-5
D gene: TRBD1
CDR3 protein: CSVYRGPQETQYF
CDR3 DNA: TGCAGCGTTTACAGGGGCCCCCAAGAGACCCAGTACTTC

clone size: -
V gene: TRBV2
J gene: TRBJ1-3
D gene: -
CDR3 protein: CASRVYLSGNTIYF
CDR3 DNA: TGTGCCAGCAGGGTGTACCTCTCTGGAAACACCATATATTTT

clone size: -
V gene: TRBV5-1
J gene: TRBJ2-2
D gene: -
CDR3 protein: CASKEGVVNTGELFF
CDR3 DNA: TGCGCCAGCAAAGAAGGGGTCGTGAACACCGGGGAGCTGTTTTTT

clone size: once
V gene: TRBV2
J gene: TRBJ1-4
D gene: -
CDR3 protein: CASSAVGVQEKLFF
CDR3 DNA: TGTGCCAGCAGTGCTGTTGGAGTCCAGGAAAAACTGTTTTTT